This T cell receptor beta chain originates from a study of OX40 agonist ivuxolimab in advanced cancers. Across the whole study: Given to patients was ivuxolimab, an agonistic anti-OX40 (CD134) antibody. Dose-escalation patients had hepatocellular carcinoma, melanoma, renal cell or head and neck cancer.

Repertoires were generated with immunoSEQ multiplex PCR, while TCRdb's copy carries only in-frame clones and drops some. There are around 37,000 clones in the sample; roughly 76% occur only once, and 20% lies in the top ten. J gave up 9 bases and V 6 bases, and 8 bases lay outside the gene matches. The CDR3 is 13 amino acids. Study-wide points: Among some nonresponders, normalized T-cell clonal expansion was also low.

As for this clone: Its antigen remains unidentified.

The receptor comes from an adult with an advanced solid tumor such as melanoma, head and neck, liver or kidney cancer. The sequenced sample was CD4+ or CD8+ T cells sorted from blood, obtained in a trial of the OX40 agonist ivuxolimab. V usage is TRBV6-7 and J usage is TRBJ1-1, with 9 bases lining up with TRBD1. TRBV6-7 is placed among ORFs of uncertain function. CDR3 residues: CASRRDRETQAFF. The CDR3 region has the DNA TGTGCCAGCAGAAGGGACAGGGAGACCCAAGCTTTCTTT.